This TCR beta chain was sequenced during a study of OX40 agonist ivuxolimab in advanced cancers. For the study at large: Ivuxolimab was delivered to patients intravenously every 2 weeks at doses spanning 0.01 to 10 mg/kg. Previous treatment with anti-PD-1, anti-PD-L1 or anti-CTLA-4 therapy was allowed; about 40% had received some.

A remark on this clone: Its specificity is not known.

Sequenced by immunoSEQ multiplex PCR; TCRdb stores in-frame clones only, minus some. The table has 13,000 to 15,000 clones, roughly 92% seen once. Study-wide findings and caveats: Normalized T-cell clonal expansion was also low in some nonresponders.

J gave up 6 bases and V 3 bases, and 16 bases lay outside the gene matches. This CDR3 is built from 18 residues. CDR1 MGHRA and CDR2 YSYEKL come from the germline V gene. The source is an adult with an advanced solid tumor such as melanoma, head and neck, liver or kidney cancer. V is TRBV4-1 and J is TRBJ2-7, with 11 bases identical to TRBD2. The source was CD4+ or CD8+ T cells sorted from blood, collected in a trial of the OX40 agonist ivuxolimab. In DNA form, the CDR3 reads TGCGCCAGCAGCCATGGTCCCCTTGGGCTAGCGGGAGGACGCGAGCAGTACTTC. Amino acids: CASSHGPLGLAGGREQYF.